The 20 T cell receptor beta chains reported below all come from one sample, sequenced in a study of T-cell memory formation after mild COVID-19. TCRdb recomputed calls from the 5' RACE reads with MiXCR, one row per CDR3 protein. The profile shows about 450,000 distinct CDR3 sequences, more than 20% of them singletons. The sample was PBMCs or a T cell subset sorted from them (not recorded which). The origin of the receptors is an adult woman who had mild COVID-19 (a few samples of this study predate the infection). Cell type and time point are not known.

This clonotype was detected only a few times. The chain couples TRBV12-3 or TRBV12-4 to TRBJ2-3, with unresolved D. The CDR3 has 12 residues. V dropped 5 bases and J dropped 6 bases, with 9 bases sitting between them. The CDR3 region is CASSTILDTQYF. The CDR3 bases are TGTGCCAGCAGTACTATATTGGATACGCAGTATTTT.

This clonotype has just a few counts. The rearrangement uses TRBV5-1 and TRBJ2-1, with D perhaps matching TRBD1 (6 bases). Germline V gene data show CDR1 as SGHRS and CDR2 as YFSETQ. V shed 6 bases and J shed 3 bases, with 16 bases lying between them. This CDR3 spans 15 amino acids. Here the CDR3 DNA reads TGCGCCAGCACCGACCCCCGGGACAACTACAATGAGCAGTTCTTC. Translated: CASTDPRDNYNEQFF. The entire variable domain, with the rest obtained from reference TRBV5-1 and TRBJ2-1, is as follows: KAGVTQTPRYLIKTRGQQVTLSCSPISGHRSVSWYQQTPGQGLQFLFEYFSETQRNKGNFPGRFSGRQFSNSRSEMNVSTLELGDSALYLCASTDPRDNYNEQFFGPGTRLTVL.

The sample holds a few counts of this clonotype. DNA of the CDR3: TGTGCCAGCAGGGACCCCGGGGGGGAAGAGCAGTTCTTC. Amino acid sequence: CASRDPGGEEQFF. This chain joins TRBV12-3 or TRBV12-4 and TRBJ2-1, with 8 bases that match TRBD2. The V segment lost 6 bases and the J segment 10 bases; nucleotides outside the gene matches: 8. The CDR3 runs to 13 residues.

The chain has TRBV2 and TRBJ2-5; either TRBD1 or TRBD2 may fit D (6 bases each). CDR1 is SNHLY, CDR2 FYNNEI, per germline. Trimming removed 8 bases from V and 2 bases from J, with 24 bases in between. This CDR3 region has 17 residues. CDR3 in amino acids: CASGGRPGEGGQETQYF. The CDR3, as DNA: TGTGCCAGCGGGGGGCGCCCCGGAGAAGGGGGACAAGAGACCCAGTACTTC.

This clonotype turned up a few times. The gene calls are TRBV5-1 and TRBJ2-1, with a weak D call TRBD1 (6 bases). Germline V gene data show CDR1 as SGHRS and CDR2 as YFSETQ. This CDR3 region has 15 residues. Trimming left V 2 bases short and J 4 bases short, with 13 bases between. CDR3 coding DNA: TGCGCCAGCAGCTTCCGACAGGACCTATACAATGAGCAGTTCTTC. It is translated as CASSFRQDLYNEQFF.

This chain connects TRBV12-3 or TRBV12-4 to TRBJ2-2; 12 bases are a match to TRBD1. This CDR3 contains 14 residues. Trimming took 5 bases from V and 7 from J; bases not matched to a gene: 2. The CDR3: CASSRDRGHGELFF. CDR3 nucleotides: TGTGCCAGCAGTAGGGACAGGGGGCACGGGGAGCTGTTTTTT.

This sequence joins TRBV5-6 and TRBJ2-1, with 7 bases fitting TRBD2. Germline values: CDR1 SGHDT, CDR2 YYEEEE. The CDR3 runs 15 residues. After removal of 7 bases from V and 7 bases from J, the junction contained 14 bases not matched to a gene. The CDR3 here is CASETGLVVGNEQFF. The CDR3 DNA reads TGTGCCAGCGAAACTGGACTAGTAGTCGGAAATGAGCAGTTCTTC.

This clonotype was seen only a few times. The chain recombines TRBV5-1 with TRBJ1-1; D is unresolved. The V gene's germline CDR1 is SGHRS and CDR2 YFSETQ. The CDR3 loop spans 16 amino acids. V was clipped by 2 bases and J by 1 base, with 15 bases between them. The CDR3 here is CASSFSTPSPNTEAFF. The DNA for the CDR3 is TGCGCCAGCAGCTTTTCAACCCCCTCACCGAACACTGAAGCTTTCTTT.

The table lists this clonotype with a count of one. CDR3 region: CASSLVGLAGGFYNEQFF. Here the CDR3 DNA reads TGTGCCAGCAGCTTAGTAGGACTAGCGGGAGGGTTCTACAATGAGCAGTTCTTC. This chain joins TRBV7-2 and TRBJ2-1; TRBD2 matches at 15 bases. The CDR3 is made up of 18 amino acids. Trimming cost V 1 base and J 3 bases; bases outside gene matches: 4. The V gene's germline CDR1 is SGHTA and CDR2 FQGNSA.

This clonotype was detected a few times. The chain recombines TRBV5-1 with TRBJ1-2, with 8 bases lining up with TRBD1. With 4 bases clipped from V and 4 bases from J, the junction kept 6 bases outside the gene matches. This CDR3 is 14 amino acids long. The germline V gene encodes CDR1 SGHRS and CDR2 YFSETQ. The CDR3 DNA sequence: TGCGCCAGCAGCAAGGACAGGGTTGCCTATGGCTACACCTTC. It yields the protein CASSKDRVAYGYTF.

CDR3 in amino acids: CASSQAGDANQHF. In DNA form, the CDR3 reads TGTGCCAGCAGCCAAGCGGGGGATGCGAATCAGCATTTT. This chain joins TRBV3-1 and TRBJ1-5; a possible D gene is TRBD1 (5 bases). V was clipped by 1 base and J by 13 bases, with 14 bases between them. The CDR3 sequence is 13 residues long. Germline-derived CDR1 and CDR2 are LGHDT and YNNKEL (reference sequence).

This clonotype turned up a few times. The rearrangement uses TRBV30 and TRBJ1-2; 8 positions match TRBD1. CDR3 length equals 15 residues. With 5 bases clipped from V and 7 bases from J, the junction kept 15 bases outside the gene matches. CDR1 GTSNPN and CDR2 SVGIG come from the germline V gene (reference sequence). The CDR3 DNA reads as TGTGCCTGGGGCCGACTGACAGGGGCAGCGGGTGGCTACACCTTC. It specifies CAWGRLTGAAGGYTF.

The gene calls are TRBV24-1 and TRBJ2-1, with D perhaps matching TRBD1 (5 bases). This CDR3 has 16 residues. CDR1 KGHDR and CDR2 SFDVKD come from the germline V gene. The V end lost 4 bases, the J end lost 4 bases, and 16 bases lay between the germline ends. The CDR3 DNA reads TGTGCCACCAGTGACCCTACAGGCTACCCGTACAATGAGCAGTTCTTC. Its protein is CATSDPTGYPYNEQFF.

The chain has TRBV7-2 and TRBJ2-1; 12 positions agree with TRBD2. CDR3 size: 15 residues. V was clipped by 5 bases and J by 8 bases; unmatched bases: 7. Germline CDR1 reads SGHTA; CDR2 reads FQGNSA. This chain's CDR3 is CASSQTSGSFYEQFF. The CDR3 DNA is TGTGCCAGCAGCCAGACTAGCGGGAGTTTCTATGAGCAGTTCTTC.

The rearrangement links TRBV7-6 to TRBJ2-3; D possibly matches TRBD1 or TRBD2 (5 bases each). Germline loops: CDR1 SGHVS, CDR2 FNYEAQ. CDR3 length: 14 residues. The V end was cut by 3 bases, the J end by 6 bases, with 13 bases between. The chain's CDR3 is CASSLGSGGDTQYF. CDR3 in DNA: TGTGCCAGCAGCTTGGGTAGTGGGGGTGATACGCAGTATTTT. Combining the CDR3 with reference TRBV7-6 and TRBJ2-3 gives the whole variable domain GAGVSQSPRYKVTKRGQDVALRCDPISGHVSLYWYRQALGQGPEFLTYFNYEAQQDKSGLPNDRFSAERPEGSISTLTIQRTEQRDSAMYRCASSLGSGGDTQYFGPGTRLTVL.

The chain is built from TRBV11-2 and TRBJ2-1, with no clear D. The germline gives CDR1 SGHAT, CDR2 FQNNGV. V was clipped by 4 bases and J by 2 bases, with 15 bases between them. This CDR3 comprises 16 residues. The DNA for the CDR3 is TGTGCCAGCAGCTCCCCGGGCCGACCGCCCTACAATGAGCAGTTCTTC. It translates to CASSSPGRPPYNEQFF.

V gene TRBV12-3 or TRBV12-4 combines with J gene TRBJ2-2; 8 bases align to TRBD2. V was clipped by 6 bases and J by 2 bases; unmatched bases: 11. This CDR3 has 17 residues. CDR3 in amino acids: CASSFGAGGPNTGELFF. The CDR3 bases are TGTGCCAGCAGCTTTGGGGCGGGAGGCCCAAACACCGGGGAGCTGTTTTTT.

The chain couples TRBV5-6 to TRBJ2-1; 7 bases fit TRBD1. The CDR3 consists of 15 residues. V lost 0 bases, J lost 4 bases, and 4 bases stayed unmatched. From germline, CDR1 is SGHDT and CDR2 YYEEEE. This CDR3 reads CASSLAGTAYNEQFF. CDR3 coding DNA: TGTGCCAGCAGCTTGGCCGGGACAGCATACAATGAGCAGTTCTTC.

This clonotype has a handful of counts. V and J are TRBV4-2 and TRBJ1-6, with D uncertain. V lost 0 bases and J lost 13, with 4 bases in between. The CDR3 sequence is 11 residues long. The V gene's germline CDR1 is LGHNA and CDR2 YNFKEQ. The CDR3 reads CASSQEGPLHF. The CDR3 nucleotides read TGTGCCAGCAGCCAAGAAGGGCCCCTCCACTTT.

V is TRBV29-1 and J is TRBJ2-5; a weak D match, TRBD2 (5 bases). Germline loops: CDR1 SQVTM, CDR2 ANQGSEA. The CDR3 covers 13 residues. With 4 bases removed from V and 0 bases from J, the gap between germline ends came to 9 bases. CDR3 in DNA: TGCAGCGTTGGAACGGGGAACCAAGAGACCCAGTACTTC. Its protein product is CSVGTGNQETQYF.